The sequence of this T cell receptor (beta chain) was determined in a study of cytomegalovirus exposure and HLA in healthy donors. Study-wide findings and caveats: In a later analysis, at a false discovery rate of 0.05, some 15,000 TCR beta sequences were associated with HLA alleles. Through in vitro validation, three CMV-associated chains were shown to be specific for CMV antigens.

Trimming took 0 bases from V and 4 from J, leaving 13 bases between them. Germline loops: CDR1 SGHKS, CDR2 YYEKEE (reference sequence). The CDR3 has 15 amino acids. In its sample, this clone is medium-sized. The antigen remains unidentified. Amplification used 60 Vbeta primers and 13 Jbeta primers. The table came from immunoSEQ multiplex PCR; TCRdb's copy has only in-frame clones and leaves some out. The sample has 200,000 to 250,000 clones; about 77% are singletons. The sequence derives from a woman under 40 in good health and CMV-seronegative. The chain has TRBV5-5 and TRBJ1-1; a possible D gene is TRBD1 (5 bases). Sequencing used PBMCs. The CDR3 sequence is CASSLVQGSTTEAFF. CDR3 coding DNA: TGTGCCAGCAGCTTGGTTCAGGGTTCGACCACTGAAGCTTTCTTT.